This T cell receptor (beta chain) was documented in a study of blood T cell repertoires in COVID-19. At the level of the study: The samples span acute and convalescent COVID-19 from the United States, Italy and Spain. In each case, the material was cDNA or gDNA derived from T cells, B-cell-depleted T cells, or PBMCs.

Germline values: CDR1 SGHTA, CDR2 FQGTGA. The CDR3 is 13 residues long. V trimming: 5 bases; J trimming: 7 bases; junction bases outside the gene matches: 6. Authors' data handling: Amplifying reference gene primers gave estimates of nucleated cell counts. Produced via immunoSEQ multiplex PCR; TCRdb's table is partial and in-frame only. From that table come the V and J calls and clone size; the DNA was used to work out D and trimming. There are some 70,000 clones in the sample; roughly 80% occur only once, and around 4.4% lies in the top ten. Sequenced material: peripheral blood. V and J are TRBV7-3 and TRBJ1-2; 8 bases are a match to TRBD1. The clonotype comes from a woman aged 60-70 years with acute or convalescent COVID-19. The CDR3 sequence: CASSEQGVGGYTF. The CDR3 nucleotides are TGTGCCAGCAGCGAACAGGGGGTGGGTGGCTACACCTTC.